These 16 T cell receptor beta chains share one sample of origin, sequenced in a study of cytomegalovirus exposure and HLA in healthy donors (dated by TCRdb to 2017 to 2019). Library prep was done by the immunoSEQ multiplex PCR assay. For the multiplex PCR, a mixture combining 60 forward primers for TCR Vbeta segments and 13 reverse primers for TCR Jbeta segments was used. Not all clones reach the TCRdb copy of this immuneACCESS table, which keeps in-frame sequences only. Checked studies attribute under half of the gap to unresolved V genes and leave the rest unexplained. The sample records 150,000 or so clones, around 77% of which are singletons. 1% of the sample lies in the top ten. Sequencing input: PBMCs. The receptor source for this set is a woman in her fifties or sixties in good health and CMV-seropositive.

The chain recombines TRBV27 with TRBJ2-5; possibly TRBD2 for D (5 bases). V was cut by 4 bases and J by 5 bases, with 17 bases left in between. The V gene's germline CDR1 is MNHEY and CDR2 SMNVEV (reference sequence). This CDR3 region has 15 residues. The CDR3: CASSSRKQRVETQYF. CDR3 nucleotides: TGTGCCAGCAGTTCACGCAAACAGAGGGTGGAGACCCAGTACTTC.

J is TRBJ2-7 and V is TRBV28, with 8 bases identical to TRBD2. Unmatched junction bases numbered 8, after V lost 5 bases and J lost 5 bases. Per germline, CDR1 MDHEN and CDR2 SYDVKM. The length of the CDR3 is 14 residues. CDR3 nucleotide sequence: TGTGCCAGCAGTGTGCGGCGGGGGGTCCACGAGCAGTACTTC. Its protein product is CASSVRRGVHEQYF.

The J gene is TRBJ2-1, the V gene TRBV27, with TRBD2 matching over 8 bases. Germline values: CDR1 MNHEY, CDR2 SMNVEV (reference sequence). Trimming cost V 1 base and J 10 bases; bases outside gene matches: 9. The CDR3 covers 15 residues. The CDR3 DNA reads TGTGCCAGCAGTTTATACCAGCGGGGGCCCGGGGAGCAGTTCTTC. It yields the protein CASSLYQRGPGEQFF.

A note on this clone: The junction shows a germline mismatch at one end, possibly a read error. The rearrangement uses TRBV7-8 and TRBJ1-1, with 12 positions matching TRBD1. Germline loops: CDR1 SGHVS, CDR2 FQNEAQ. The CDR3 runs to 13 residues. In DNA form, the CDR3 reads TGTGCCAGCAGCTTAGGGATCCGGGACAGGGGGCGTTTT. It translates to CASSLGIRDRGRF.

The chain links TRBV28 to TRBJ2-7, with 7 bases lining up with TRBD2. Trimming cost V 3 bases and J 5 bases; bases outside gene matches: 7. Looked up from germline, CDR1 is MDHEN and CDR2 is SYDVKM. The CDR3 contains 14 residues. This chain's CDR3 is CASSFPTSRDEQYF. The DNA for the CDR3 is TGTGCCAGCAGTTTTCCGACTAGCCGTGACGAGCAGTACTTC.

This clone was picked up a small number of times. The CDR3 here is CASSILSGANVLTF. CDR3 nucleotide sequence: TGTGCCAGTAGTATACTCTCTGGGGCCAACGTCCTGACTTTC. The chain joins TRBV19 to TRBJ2-6; D not resolved. Germline values: CDR1 LNHDA, CDR2 SQIVND (reference sequence). The CDR3 consists of 14 residues. V was trimmed by 2 bases and J by 0 bases, leaving 2 bases between them.

This clone was seen a handful of times. The genes are TRBV29-1 and TRBJ2-2; D is perhaps TRBD1 (5 bases). This CDR3 has 14 residues. Trimming removed 5 bases at V and 2 bases at J, with 12 bases between. CDR1 is SQVTM and CDR2 is ANQGSEA in the germline V gene. CDR3 nucleotides: TGCAGCGTTAGAGACAGAGCCAACACCGGGGAGCTGTTTTTT. Its translation is CSVRDRANTGELFF.

The V call is TRBV7-8, the J call TRBJ2-7, with D unclear. V gave up 5 bases and J gave up 2 bases, with 4 bases separating them. Germline V gene data show CDR1 as SGHVS and CDR2 as FQNEAQ. The CDR3 extends over 11 amino acids. CDR3: CASSPTYEQYF. In nucleotides, the CDR3 is TGTGCCAGCAGCCCAACCTACGAGCAGTACTTC. The variable domain in full, completed from reference TRBV7-8 and TRBJ2-7, reads GAGVSQSPRYKVAKRGQDVALRCDPISGHVSLFWYQQALGQGPEFLTYFQNEAQLDKSGLPSDRFFAERPEGSVSTLKIQRTQQEDSAVYLCASSPTYEQYFGPGTRLTVT.

CDR3 in DNA: TGCAGCGTTGCCCGGGACAGGGGGCTCTATGAGCAGTTCTTC. Translation gives CSVARDRGLYEQFF. The V and J genes are TRBV29-1 and TRBJ2-1, with TRBD1 matching over 12 bases. This CDR3 spans 14 amino acids. Germline V gene data show CDR1 as SQVTM and CDR2 as ANQGSEA. The ends lost 4 bases at V and 8 bases at J; junction bases unmatched: 6.

The chain carries TRBV18 and TRBJ2-2, with TRBD1 as a possible D gene (5 bases). V lost 2 bases to trimming and J lost 5 bases, with 12 bases between them. The CDR3 sequence is 15 residues long. Per germline, CDR1 KGHSH and CDR2 LQKENI. The chain's CDR3 is CASSPTLGATGELFF. The CDR3 DNA follows: TGTGCCAGCTCACCAACCCTTGGGGCGACCGGGGAGCTGTTTTTT.

The V and J genes are TRBV18 and TRBJ1-1; no definite D call. This CDR3 has 12 residues. Between the trimmed V and J ends, which lost 5 bases and 6 bases, there was a span of 10 bases. CDR1 is KGHSH, CDR2 LQKENI, per germline. CDR3 residues: CASSFYSAEAFF. The CDR3 bases are TGTGCCAGCTCATTCTACAGTGCTGAAGCTTTCTTT.

The gene calls are TRBV4-2 and TRBJ2-3; a weak D match, TRBD2 (5 bases). The CDR3 sequence is 20 residues long. Trimming took 1 base from V and 2 from J, leaving 25 bases between them. From germline, CDR1 is LGHNA and CDR2 YNFKEQ. The CDR3 loop is CASSQGESWEPPPFTDTQYF. The DNA for the CDR3 is TGTGCCAGCAGCCAAGGAGAGTCCTGGGAGCCCCCGCCCTTCACAGATACGCAGTATTTT.

V gene TRBV5-4 combines with J gene TRBJ1-2; 7 nucleotides line up with TRBD1. CDR3 size: 15 residues. V shed 1 base, J shed 2 bases, and the junction held 5 bases outside the gene matches. Germline V gene data show CDR1 as SGHNT and CDR2 as YYREEE (reference sequence). CDR3: CASSLSSRGNYGYTF. CDR3 bases: TGTGCCAGCAGCTTGTCTTCCAGGGGGAACTATGGCTACACCTTC.

The gene calls are TRBV5-4 and TRBJ1-2, with a tentative D call TRBD1 (5 bases). V gave up 7 bases and J gave up 2 bases, with 15 bases separating them. Germline loops: CDR1 SGHNT, CDR2 YYREEE (reference sequence). There are 14 residues in the CDR3. The chain's CDR3 is CASSSAQGNYGYTF. The CDR3 DNA sequence: TGTGCCAGCTCCTCGGCCCAGGGAAACTATGGCTACACCTTC.

In regard to this clone: Other DNA sequences in this specimen translate into the identical CDR3. The chain carries TRBV5-6 and TRBJ2-5, with D perhaps TRBD2 (6 bases). The CDR3 is 15 amino acids. Between the trimmed V and J ends, which lost 2 bases and 5 bases, there was a span of 16 bases. CDR1 and CDR2 from the germline V gene are SGHDT and YYEEEE. CDR3 sequence: CASSLPGETTETQYF. CDR3 DNA: TGTGCCAGCAGCTTACCGGGAGAAACTACCGAGACCCAGTACTTC.

The chain combines TRBV9 with TRBJ1-1, with no clear D. CDR3 length equals 12 residues. Per germline, CDR1 SGDLS and CDR2 YYNGEE. Trimming removed 4 bases at V and 0 bases at J, with 4 bases between. This CDR3 is CASSNMNTEAFF. The CDR3 DNA follows: TGTGCCAGCAGCAACATGAACACTGAAGCTTTCTTT.